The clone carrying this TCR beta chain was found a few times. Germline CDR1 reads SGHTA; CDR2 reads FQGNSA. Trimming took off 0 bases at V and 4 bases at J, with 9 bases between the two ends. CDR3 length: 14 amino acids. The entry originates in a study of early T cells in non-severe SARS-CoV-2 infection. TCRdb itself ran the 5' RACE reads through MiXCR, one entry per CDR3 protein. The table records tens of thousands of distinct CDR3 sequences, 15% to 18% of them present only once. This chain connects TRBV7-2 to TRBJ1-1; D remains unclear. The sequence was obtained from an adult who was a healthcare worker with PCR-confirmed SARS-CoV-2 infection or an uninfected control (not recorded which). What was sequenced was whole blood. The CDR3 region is CASSLAAWSTEAFF. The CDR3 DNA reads TGTGCCAGCAGCTTAGCGGCGTGGTCCACTGAAGCTTTCTTT.